This is a list of T cell receptor beta chains from one sample in a study of graft-versus-host responses after intestinal transplantation. TCRdb's copy holds only in-frame clones and misses some; the assay was immunoSEQ multiplex PCR. The sample holds around 21,000 clones; around 33% are singletons and the top ten take 2%. Specimen: alloreactive CD4+ T cells from a mixed lymphocyte reaction culture, collected before transplantation. These receptors were taken from a human patient who was an organ donor for intestinal transplantation. CDR3s include the opening cysteine and the closing phenylalanine or tryptophan. The D gene is left open where the match is weak. Part of the rows lack a size; the others show once, few, many or a class for expanded clones.

clone size: NA
D gene: NA
V gene: TRBV6-6
J gene: TRBJ1-3
CDR3 protein: CASSYNRAGNTIYF
CDR3 DNA: TGTGCCAGCAGTTACAACCGGGCTGGAAACACCATATATTTT

clone size: few
D gene: NA
V gene: TRBV7-9
J gene: TRBJ2-3
CDR3 protein: CASSSGLSLSTDTQYF
CDR3 DNA: TGTGCCAGCAGCTCCGGACTATCTTTAAGCACAGATACGCAGTATTTT

clone size: NA
D gene: NA
V gene: TRBV4-3
J gene: TRBJ2-2
CDR3 protein: CASSLTGSTGELFF
CDR3 DNA: TGCGCCAGCAGCCTTACAGGTTCCACCGGGGAGCTGTTTTTT

clone size: few
D gene: TRBD1
V gene: TRBV19
J gene: TRBJ2-1
CDR3 protein: CASSIYQGAGEQFF
CDR3 DNA: TGTGCCAGTAGTATATATCAGGGGGCGGGGGAGCAGTTCTTC

clone size: few
D gene: NA
V gene: TRBV5-4
J gene: TRBJ1-2
CDR3 protein: CASSSIRDYGYTF
CDR3 DNA: TGTGCCAGCAGCTCCATCCGGGACTATGGCTACACCTTC

clone size: NA
D gene: NA
V gene: TRBV10-3
J gene: TRBJ2-2
CDR3 protein: CAIRFGTLNTGELFF
CDR3 DNA: TGTGCCATCAGGTTCGGGACACTGAACACCGGGGAGCTGTTTTTT

clone size: NA
D gene: NA
V gene: TRBV29-1
J gene: TRBJ1-2
CDR3 protein: CSVGRLKGYTF
CDR3 DNA: TGCAGCGTTGGCAGGCTGAAGGGCTACACCTTC

clone size: few
D gene: NA
V gene: TRBV21-1
J gene: TRBJ2-7
CDR3 protein: CASSKDRDRKSYEQYF
CDR3 DNA: TGTGCCAGCAGCAAAGACAGAGACAGAAAATCCTACGAGCAGTACTTC

clone size: few
D gene: TRBD2
V gene: TRBV9
J gene: TRBJ2-7
CDR3 protein: CASSDRGLAGGRLKFDEQYF
CDR3 DNA: TGTGCCAGCAGCGATCGCGGACTAGCGGGGGGGAGGTTGAAGTTCGACGAGCAGTACTTC

clone size: NA
D gene: TRBD2
V gene: TRBV6-6
J gene: TRBJ2-1
CDR3 protein: CASSGAGTIHNEQFF
CDR3 DNA: TGTGCCAGCAGTGGAGCCGGGACTATCCACAATGAGCAGTTCTTC

clone size: NA
D gene: NA
V gene: TRBV5-4
J gene: TRBJ1-1
CDR3 protein: CASSVLGTLLFGNTEAFF
CDR3 DNA: TGTGCCAGCTCGGTCTTAGGGACTTTGCTCTTTGGGAACACTGAAGCTTTCTTT

clone size: NA
D gene: NA
V gene: TRBV18
J gene: TRBJ2-5
CDR3 protein: CASSRAVQETQYF
CDR3 DNA: TGTGCCAGCTCACGGGCAGTCCAAGAGACCCAGTACTTC

clone size: NA
D gene: NA
V gene: TRBV18
J gene: TRBJ1-5
CDR3 protein: CASSPVPYQPQHF
CDR3 DNA: TGTGCCAGCTCACCAGTACCGTATCAGCCCCAGCATTTT

clone size: NA
D gene: TRBD2
V gene: TRBV7-3
J gene: TRBJ2-5
CDR3 protein: CASSRTSGEETQYF
CDR3 DNA: TGTGCCAGCAGCCGGACTAGCGGAGAAGAGACCCAGTACTTC

clone size: NA
D gene: NA
V gene: TRBV6-5
J gene: TRBJ2-7
CDR3 protein: CASSRQPFPYEQYF
CDR3 DNA: TGTGCCAGCAGTCGACAGCCTTTTCCCTACGAGCAGTACTTC

clone size: few
D gene: TRBD2
V gene: TRBV10-3
J gene: TRBJ2-7
CDR3 protein: CAISESISGVYYEQYF
CDR3 DNA: TGTGCCATCAGTGAGTCAATAAGCGGGGTTTACTACGAGCAGTACTTC

clone size: few
D gene: NA
V gene: TRBV4-3
J gene: TRBJ2-7
CDR3 protein: CASSRRLGQTSYEQYF
CDR3 DNA: TGCGCCAGCAGCCGACGCCTTGGACAGACCTCCTACGAGCAGTACTTC

clone size: NA
D gene: TRBD2
V gene: TRBV18
J gene: TRBJ2-3
CDR3 protein: CASSGLAGFYTDTQYF
CDR3 DNA: TGTGCCAGCTCAGGACTAGCGGGTTTCTACACAGATACGCAGTATTTT

clone size: NA
D gene: NA
V gene: TRBV4-2
J gene: TRBJ2-1
CDR3 protein: CASRRDISYNEQFF
CDR3 DNA: TGTGCCAGCAGACGGGACATCTCCTACAATGAGCAGTTCTTC

clone size: few
D gene: TRBD1
V gene: TRBV11-2
J gene: TRBJ2-1
CDR3 protein: CASSSGTGYNEQFF
CDR3 DNA: TGTGCCAGCAGCTCCGGGACAGGGTACAATGAGCAGTTCTTC

clone size: NA
D gene: NA
V gene: TRBV5-1
J gene: TRBJ2-7
CDR3 protein: CASSRDTYEQYF
CDR3 DNA: TGCGCCAGCAGCCGGGACACCTACGAGCAGTACTTC

clone size: NA
D gene: TRBD2
V gene: TRBV2
J gene: TRBJ2-1
CDR3 protein: CASSEHLGLAGVNEQFF
CDR3 DNA: TGTGCCAGCAGTGAACACCTGGGACTAGCGGGAGTCAATGAGCAGTTCTTC

clone size: few
D gene: TRBD1
V gene: TRBV2
J gene: TRBJ1-5
CDR3 protein: CASSPGGQPNQPQHF
CDR3 DNA: TGTGCCAGCAGTCCCGGGGGACAGCCCAATCAGCCCCAGCATTTT

clone size: NA
D gene: NA
V gene: TRBV5-4
J gene: TRBJ1-4
CDR3 protein: CASSLGAGEKLFF
CDR3 DNA: TGTGCCAGCAGCTTGGGGGCAGGTGAAAAACTGTTTTTT

clone size: NA
D gene: NA
V gene: TRBV11-2
J gene: TRBJ2-1
CDR3 protein: CASSFVGSYNEQFF
CDR3 DNA: TGTGCCAGCAGCTTCGTGGGTTCCTACAATGAGCAGTTCTTC

clone size: NA
D gene: NA
V gene: TRBV6-5
J gene: TRBJ1-2
CDR3 protein: CASSYSIPYGYTF
CDR3 DNA: TGTGCCAGCAGTTACTCGATTCCCTATGGCTACACCTTC

clone size: few
D gene: NA
V gene: TRBV13
J gene: TRBJ2-5
CDR3 protein: CASSAETQYF
CDR3 DNA: TGTGCCAGCAGTGCGGAGACCCAGTACTTC

clone size: NA
D gene: TRBD2
V gene: TRBV7-2
J gene: TRBJ2-1
CDR3 protein: CASSFVAGGYNEQFF
CDR3 DNA: TGTGCCAGCAGCTTTGTAGCGGGAGGCTACAATGAGCAGTTCTTC

clone size: NA
D gene: TRBD2
V gene: TRBV19
J gene: TRBJ2-1
CDR3 protein: CASSLLAGAYNEQFF
CDR3 DNA: TGTGCCAGTAGTCTACTAGCGGGAGCCTACAATGAGCAGTTCTTC

clone size: few
D gene: TRBD2
V gene: TRBV5-1
J gene: TRBJ2-5
CDR3 protein: CASSPGLAAGETQYF
CDR3 DNA: TGCGCCAGCAGTCCGGGACTAGCGGCCGGGGAGACCCAGTACTTC

clone size: NA
D gene: NA
V gene: TRBV29-1
J gene: TRBJ2-5
CDR3 protein: CSVGSGETQYF
CDR3 DNA: TGCAGCGTTGGGAGCGGGGAGACCCAGTACTTC

clone size: NA
D gene: NA
V gene: TRBV6-5
J gene: TRBJ1-1
CDR3 protein: CASSKLTGGSTEAFF
CDR3 DNA: TGTGCCAGCAGCAAATTAACGGGGGGCTCCACTGAAGCTTTCTTT

clone size: NA
D gene: TRBD2
V gene: TRBV7-2
J gene: TRBJ2-7
CDR3 protein: CASSLLAGTYEQYF
CDR3 DNA: TGTGCCAGCAGCTTGCTAGCGGGAACCTACGAGCAGTACTTC

clone size: NA
D gene: NA
V gene: TRBV29-1
J gene: TRBJ1-2
CDR3 protein: CSVDPGYGYTF
CDR3 DNA: TGCAGCGTTGACCCCGGCTATGGCTACACCTTC

clone size: NA
D gene: NA
V gene: TRBV6-5
J gene: TRBJ1-1
CDR3 protein: CASSGPGHMNTEAFF
CDR3 DNA: TGTGCCAGCAGTGGACCGGGACATATGAACACTGAAGCTTTCTTT

clone size: NA
D gene: NA
V gene: TRBV10-3
J gene: TRBJ2-2
CDR3 protein: CAISVANTGELFF
CDR3 DNA: TGTGCCATCAGTGTGGCGAACACCGGGGAGCTGTTTTTT

clone size: NA
D gene: NA
V gene: TRBV6-4
J gene: TRBJ2-7
CDR3 protein: CATLGFPWDEQYF
CDR3 DNA: TGTGCCACCTTAGGTTTCCCATGGGACGAGCAGTACTTC

clone size: NA
D gene: NA
V gene: TRBV28
J gene: TRBJ1-2
CDR3 protein: CASSFGEYGYTF
CDR3 DNA: TGTGCCAGCAGTTTCGGAGAATATGGCTACACCTTC

clone size: once
D gene: TRBD2
V gene: TRBV10-1
J gene: TRBJ2-7
CDR3 protein: CASSWRLAGSYEQYF
CDR3 DNA: TGCGCCAGCAGCTGGAGACTAGCCGGTAGCTACGAGCAGTACTTC

clone size: NA
D gene: TRBD2
V gene: TRBV30
J gene: TRBJ2-1
CDR3 protein: CAWSQGLGLAGRGAVSYNEQFF
CDR3 DNA: TGTGCCTGGAGTCAGGGCTTGGGACTAGCGGGAAGAGGGGCGGTCTCCTACAATGAGCAGTTCTTC

clone size: once
D gene: TRBD1
V gene: TRBV10-1
J gene: TRBJ2-1
CDR3 protein: CASSGPGQGSNEQFF
CDR3 DNA: TGCGCCAGCAGTGGGCCAGGACAGGGGTCCAATGAGCAGTTCTTC

clone size: NA
D gene: TRBD1
V gene: TRBV19
J gene: TRBJ1-5
CDR3 protein: CASSTTGGNQPQHF
CDR3 DNA: TGTGCCAGTAGTACAACAGGGGGCAATCAGCCCCAGCATTTT

clone size: NA
D gene: TRBD1
V gene: TRBV28
J gene: TRBJ1-1
CDR3 protein: CASSSGQGNTEALF
CDR3 DNA: TGTGCCAGCAGTAGTGGACAGGGTAACACTGAAGCTCTCTTT

clone size: few
D gene: NA
V gene: TRBV11-1
J gene: TRBJ2-1
CDR3 protein: CASSLGPNYNEQFF
CDR3 DNA: TGTGCCAGCAGCTTAGGTCCCAATTACAATGAGCAGTTCTTC

clone size: few
D gene: NA
V gene: TRBV6-4
J gene: TRBJ2-7
CDR3 protein: CASSGPTYEQYF
CDR3 DNA: TGTGCCAGCAGTGGACCAACCTACGAGCAGTACTTC

clone size: few
D gene: TRBD1
V gene: TRBV6-1
J gene: TRBJ1-1
CDR3 protein: CASRDRGEAFF
CDR3 DNA: TGTGCCAGCAGGGACAGGGGCGAAGCTTTCTTT

clone size: few
D gene: NA
V gene: TRBV30
J gene: TRBJ1-2
CDR3 protein: CAGGTTGAGGYTF
CDR3 DNA: TGTGCCGGGGGAACCACCGGGGCGGGGGGCTACACCTTC

clone size: NA
D gene: NA
V gene: TRBV28
J gene: TRBJ2-7
CDR3 protein: CASSLWNYEQYF
CDR3 DNA: TGTGCCAGCAGTTTATGGAACTACGAGCAGTACTTC

clone size: NA
D gene: NA
V gene: TRBV7-6
J gene: TRBJ2-2
CDR3 protein: CASSLEVSPGELFF
CDR3 DNA: TGTGCCAGCAGCTTAGAAGTATCGCCCGGGGAGCTGTTTTTT

clone size: few
D gene: NA
V gene: TRBV30
J gene: TRBJ1-1
CDR3 protein: CAWSMFTSEAFF
CDR3 DNA: TGTGCCTGGAGTATGTTCACCAGTGAAGCTTTCTTT

clone size: once
D gene: TRBD1
V gene: TRBV6-1
J gene: TRBJ1-1
CDR3 protein: CASSHLTGGTEAFF
CDR3 DNA: TGTGCCAGCAGTCATTTGACAGGGGGCACTGAAGCTTTCTTT

clone size: NA
D gene: NA
V gene: TRBV28
J gene: TRBJ1-2
CDR3 protein: CASSLGSGLYGYTF
CDR3 DNA: TGTGCCAGCAGTCTAGGTAGTGGCCTCTATGGCTACACCTTC

clone size: NA
D gene: TRBD2
V gene: TRBV9
J gene: TRBJ2-7
CDR3 protein: CASSVGTSGRGAYEQYF
CDR3 DNA: TGTGCCAGCAGCGTCGGGACTAGCGGGAGAGGAGCCTACGAGCAGTACTTC

clone size: few
D gene: NA
V gene: TRBV6-1
J gene: TRBJ1-5
CDR3 protein: CASSESLGRPGTAADSQPQHF
CDR3 DNA: TGTGCCAGCAGTGAAAGCCTAGGGAGGCCTGGGACTGCCGCGGATTCCCAGCCCCAGCATTTT

clone size: few
D gene: NA
V gene: TRBV19
J gene: TRBJ1-1
CDR3 protein: CASPMRDGDEAFF
CDR3 DNA: TGTGCCAGTCCCATGAGGGATGGGGATGAAGCTTTCTTT